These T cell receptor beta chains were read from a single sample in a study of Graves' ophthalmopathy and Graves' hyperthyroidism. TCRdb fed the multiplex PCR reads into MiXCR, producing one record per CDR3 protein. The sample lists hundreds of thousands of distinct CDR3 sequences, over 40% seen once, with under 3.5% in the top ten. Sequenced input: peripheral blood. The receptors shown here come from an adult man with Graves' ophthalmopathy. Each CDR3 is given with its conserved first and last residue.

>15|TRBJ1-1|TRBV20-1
CSARDGKGGYTEAFF
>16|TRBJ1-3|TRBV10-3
CAISAGDGLSGNTIYF
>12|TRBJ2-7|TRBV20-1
CSARLDSYEQYF
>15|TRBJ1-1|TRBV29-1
CSVEPGQGAIGEAFF
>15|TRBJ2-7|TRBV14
CASSTTLAGAYEQYF
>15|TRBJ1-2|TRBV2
CASSERVGDNYGYTF
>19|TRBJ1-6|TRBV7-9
CASSPGQGAASSYNSPLHF
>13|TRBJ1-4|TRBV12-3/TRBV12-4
CASSTGVGEKLFF
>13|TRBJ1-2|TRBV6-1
CASRRVSDYGYTF
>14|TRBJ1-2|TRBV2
CASSDRTGGLGYTF
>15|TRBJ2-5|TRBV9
CASSQATGPRFTQYF
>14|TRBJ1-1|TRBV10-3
CAITPGTRGTEAFF
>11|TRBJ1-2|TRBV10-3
CAISESLGYAF
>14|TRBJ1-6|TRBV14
CASSQGLGNSPLHF
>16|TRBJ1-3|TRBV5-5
CASRRGAVLSGNTIYF
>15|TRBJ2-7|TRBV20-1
CSARDLHKSSCEQYF
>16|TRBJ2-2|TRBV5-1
CASSSSTATNTGELFF
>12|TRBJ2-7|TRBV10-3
CASRTGQGAQYF
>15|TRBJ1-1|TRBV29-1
CSVRQGLSRNTEAFF
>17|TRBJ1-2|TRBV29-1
CSVELGTENFLNYGYTF
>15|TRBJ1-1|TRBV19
CASRRDRASRTEAFF
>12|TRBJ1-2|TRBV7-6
CASSSGSYGYTF